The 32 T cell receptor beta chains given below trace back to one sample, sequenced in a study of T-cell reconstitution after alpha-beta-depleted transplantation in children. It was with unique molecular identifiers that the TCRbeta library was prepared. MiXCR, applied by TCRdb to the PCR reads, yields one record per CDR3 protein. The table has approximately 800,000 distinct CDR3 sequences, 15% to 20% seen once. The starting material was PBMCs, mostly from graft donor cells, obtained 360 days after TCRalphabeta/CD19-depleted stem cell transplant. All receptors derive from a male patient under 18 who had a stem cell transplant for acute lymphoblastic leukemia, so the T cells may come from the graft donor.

The CDR3, as DNA: TGTGCCAGCAGCTTGAATACAGTGAGCACAGATACGCAGTATTTT. Translating gives CASSLNTVSTDTQYF. The chain carries TRBV5-5 and TRBJ2-3; D unclear. V was shortened by 1 base and J by 0 bases, with 9 bases between the two germline ends. The CDR3 is made up of 15 amino acids. From germline, CDR1 is SGHKS and CDR2 YYEKEE (reference sequence).

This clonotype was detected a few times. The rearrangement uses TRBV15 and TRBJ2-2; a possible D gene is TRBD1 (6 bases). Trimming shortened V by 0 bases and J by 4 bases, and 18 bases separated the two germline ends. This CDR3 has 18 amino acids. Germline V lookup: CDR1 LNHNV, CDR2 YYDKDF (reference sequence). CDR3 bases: TGTGCCACCAGCAGAGACCCCCTCACAGGGTCGGGCACCGGGGAGCTGTTTTTT. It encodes CATSRDPLTGSGTGELFF.

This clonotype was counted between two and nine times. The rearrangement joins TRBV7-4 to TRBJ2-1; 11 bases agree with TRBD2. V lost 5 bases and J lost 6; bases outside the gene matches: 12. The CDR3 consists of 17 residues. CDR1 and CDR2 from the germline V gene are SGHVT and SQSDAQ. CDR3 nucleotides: TGTGCCAGCAGCCTACGGGCTAGCGGGAGGTGGGGCAATGAGCAGTTCTTC. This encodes CASSLRASGRWGNEQFF.

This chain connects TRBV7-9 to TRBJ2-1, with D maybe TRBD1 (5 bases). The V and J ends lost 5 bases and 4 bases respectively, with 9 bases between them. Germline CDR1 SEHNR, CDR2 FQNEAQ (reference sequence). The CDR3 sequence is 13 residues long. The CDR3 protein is CASSGARYNEQFF. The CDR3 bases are TGTGCCAGCAGCGGGGCGAGATACAATGAGCAGTTCTTC.

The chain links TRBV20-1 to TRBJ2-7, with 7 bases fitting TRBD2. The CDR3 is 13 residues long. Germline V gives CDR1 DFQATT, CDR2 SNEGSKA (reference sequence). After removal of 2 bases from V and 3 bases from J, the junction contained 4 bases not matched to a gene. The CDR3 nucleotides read TGCAGTGCTAGACTCGGACTAGTCTACGAGCAGTACTTC. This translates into CSARLGLVYEQYF.

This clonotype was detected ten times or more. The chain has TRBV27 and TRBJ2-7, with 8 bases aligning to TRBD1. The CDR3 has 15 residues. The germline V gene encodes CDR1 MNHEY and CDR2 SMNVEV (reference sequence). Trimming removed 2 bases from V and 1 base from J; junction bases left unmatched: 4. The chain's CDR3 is CASSLTGGRSYEQYF. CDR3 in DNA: TGTGCCAGCAGTTTAACAGGGGGAAGATCCTACGAGCAGTACTTC.

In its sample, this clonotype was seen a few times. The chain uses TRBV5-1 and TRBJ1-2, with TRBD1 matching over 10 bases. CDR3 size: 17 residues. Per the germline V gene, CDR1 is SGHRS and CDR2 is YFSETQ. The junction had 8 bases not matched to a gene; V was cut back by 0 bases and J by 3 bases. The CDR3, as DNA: TGCGCCAGCAGCTTGGGACTCCGGGACAGGGGACACTATGGCTACACCTTC. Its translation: CASSLGLRDRGHYGYTF.

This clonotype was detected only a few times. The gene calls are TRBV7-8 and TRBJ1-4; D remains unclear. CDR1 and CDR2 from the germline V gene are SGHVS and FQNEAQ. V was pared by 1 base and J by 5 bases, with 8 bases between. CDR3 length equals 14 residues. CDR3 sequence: CASSLVRQNEKLFF. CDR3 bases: TGTGCCAGCAGCTTAGTTCGGCAGAATGAAAAACTGTTTTTT.

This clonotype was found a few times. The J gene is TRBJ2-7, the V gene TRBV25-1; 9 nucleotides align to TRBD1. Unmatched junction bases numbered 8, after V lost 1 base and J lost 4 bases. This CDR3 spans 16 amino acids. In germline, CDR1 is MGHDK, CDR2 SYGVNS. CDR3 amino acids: CASSESKQGALYEQYF. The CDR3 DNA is TGTGCCAGCAGTGAATCCAAACAGGGGGCTTTGTACGAGCAGTACTTC.

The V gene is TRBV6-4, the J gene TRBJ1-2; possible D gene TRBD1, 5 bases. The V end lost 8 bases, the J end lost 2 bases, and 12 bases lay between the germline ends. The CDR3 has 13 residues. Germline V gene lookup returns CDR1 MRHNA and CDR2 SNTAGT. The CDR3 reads CASSAGRNYGYTF. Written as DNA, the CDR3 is TGTGCCAGCTCAGCAGGGAGGAACTATGGCTACACCTTC.

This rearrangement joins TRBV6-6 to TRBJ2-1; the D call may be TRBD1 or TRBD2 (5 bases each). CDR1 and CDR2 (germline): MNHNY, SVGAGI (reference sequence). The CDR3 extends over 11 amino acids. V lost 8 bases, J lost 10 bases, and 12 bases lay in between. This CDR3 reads CASHGAYEQFF. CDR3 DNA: TGTGCCAGCCACGGGGCCTACGAGCAGTTCTTC.

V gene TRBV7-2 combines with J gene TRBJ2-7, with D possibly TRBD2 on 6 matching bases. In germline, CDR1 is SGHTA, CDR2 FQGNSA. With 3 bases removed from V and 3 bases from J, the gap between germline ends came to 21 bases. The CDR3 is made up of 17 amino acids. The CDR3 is CASSFRTILKLNYEQYF. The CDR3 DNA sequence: TGTGCCAGCAGCTTTCGGACTATCCTAAAACTTAACTACGAGCAGTACTTC.

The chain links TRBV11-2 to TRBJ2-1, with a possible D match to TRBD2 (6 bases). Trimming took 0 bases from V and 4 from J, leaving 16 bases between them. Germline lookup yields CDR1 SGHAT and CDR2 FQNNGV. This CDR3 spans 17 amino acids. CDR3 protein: CASSLDVGTGIYNEQFF. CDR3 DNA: TGTGCCAGCAGCTTAGATGTAGGGACTGGAATATACAATGAGCAGTTCTTC.

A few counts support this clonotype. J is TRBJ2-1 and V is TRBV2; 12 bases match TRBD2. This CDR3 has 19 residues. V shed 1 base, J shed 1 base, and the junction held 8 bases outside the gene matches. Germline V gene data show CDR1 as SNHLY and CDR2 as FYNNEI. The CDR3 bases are TGTGCCAGCAGTGAAGGCAGACTAGCGGGAGTTGGGTCCTACAATGAGCAGTTCTTC. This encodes CASSEGRLAGVGSYNEQFF.

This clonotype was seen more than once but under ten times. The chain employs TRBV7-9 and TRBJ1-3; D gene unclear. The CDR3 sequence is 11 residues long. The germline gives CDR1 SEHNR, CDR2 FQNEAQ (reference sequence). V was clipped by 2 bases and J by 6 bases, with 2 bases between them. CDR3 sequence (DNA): TGTGCCAGCAGCTTAATAAACACCATATATTTT. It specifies CASSLINTIYF.

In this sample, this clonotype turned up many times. The CDR3 spells CSASPNEQYF. The CDR3 nucleotides read TGCAGTGCTAGCCCAAACGAGCAGTACTTC. This chain uses TRBV20-1 with TRBJ2-7, with unresolved D. Trimming took 3 bases from V and 5 from J, leaving 5 bases between them. This CDR3 has 10 amino acids. The V gene's germline CDR1 is DFQATT and CDR2 SNEGSKA (reference sequence).

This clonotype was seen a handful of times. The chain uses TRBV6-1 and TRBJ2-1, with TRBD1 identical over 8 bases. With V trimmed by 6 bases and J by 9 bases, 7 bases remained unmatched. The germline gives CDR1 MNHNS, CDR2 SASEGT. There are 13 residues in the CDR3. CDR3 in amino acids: CASRQGAGAEQFF. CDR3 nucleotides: TGTGCCAGCAGGCAGGGGGCCGGGGCTGAGCAGTTCTTC.

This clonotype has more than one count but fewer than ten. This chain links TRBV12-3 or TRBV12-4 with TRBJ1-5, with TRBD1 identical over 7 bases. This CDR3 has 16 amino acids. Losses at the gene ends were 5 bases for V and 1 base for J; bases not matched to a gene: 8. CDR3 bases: TGTGCCAGCAGTCGTAGGGGGCAGATGAGCAATCAGCCCCAGCATTTT. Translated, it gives CASSRRGQMSNQPQHF.

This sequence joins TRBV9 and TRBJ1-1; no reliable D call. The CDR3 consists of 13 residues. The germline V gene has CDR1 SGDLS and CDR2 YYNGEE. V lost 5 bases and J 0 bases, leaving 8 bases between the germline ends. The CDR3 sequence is CASRKLMNTEAFF. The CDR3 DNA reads TGTGCCAGCAGGAAACTTATGAACACTGAAGCTTTCTTT.

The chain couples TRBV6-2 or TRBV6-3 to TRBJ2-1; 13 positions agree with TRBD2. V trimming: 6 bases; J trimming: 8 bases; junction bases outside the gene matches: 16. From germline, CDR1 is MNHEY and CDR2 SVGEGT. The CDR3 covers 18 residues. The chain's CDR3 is CASRHLDFGTSGTHEQFF. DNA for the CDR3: TGTGCCAGCAGACACCTAGATTTTGGGACTAGCGGGACCCATGAGCAGTTCTTC.

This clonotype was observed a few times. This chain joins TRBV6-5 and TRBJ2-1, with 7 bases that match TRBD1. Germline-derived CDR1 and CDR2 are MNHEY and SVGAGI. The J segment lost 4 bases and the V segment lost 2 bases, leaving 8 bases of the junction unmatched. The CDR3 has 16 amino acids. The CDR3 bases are TGTGCCAGCAGTTACACAGGGGCCGGGATATACAATGAGCAGTTCTTC. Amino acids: CASSYTGAGIYNEQFF.

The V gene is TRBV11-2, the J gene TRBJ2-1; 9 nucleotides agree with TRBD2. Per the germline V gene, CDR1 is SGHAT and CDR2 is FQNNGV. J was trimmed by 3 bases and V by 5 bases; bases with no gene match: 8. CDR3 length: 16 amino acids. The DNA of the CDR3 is TGTGCCAGCAGCGTTTGGACTAGCGATTACTACAATGAGCAGTTCTTC. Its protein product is CASSVWTSDYYNEQFF.

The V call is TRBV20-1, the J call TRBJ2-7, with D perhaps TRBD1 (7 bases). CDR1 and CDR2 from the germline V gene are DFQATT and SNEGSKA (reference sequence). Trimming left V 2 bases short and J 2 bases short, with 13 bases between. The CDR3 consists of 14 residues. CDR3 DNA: TGCAGTGCTAGAAGTGCAGGGGGGCCCTACGAGCAGTACTTC. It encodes CSARSAGGPYEQYF.

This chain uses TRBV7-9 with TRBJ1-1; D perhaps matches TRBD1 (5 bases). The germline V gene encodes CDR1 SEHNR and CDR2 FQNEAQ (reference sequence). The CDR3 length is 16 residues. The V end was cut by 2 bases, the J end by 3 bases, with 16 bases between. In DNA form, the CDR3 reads TGTGCCAGCAGCTTAATTCGGGGGAGGAAGGACACTGAAGCTTTCTTT. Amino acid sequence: CASSLIRGRKDTEAFF. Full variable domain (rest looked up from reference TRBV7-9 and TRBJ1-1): DTGVSQNPRHKITKRGQNVTFRCDPISEHNRLYWYRQTLGQGPEFLTYFQNEAQLEKSRLLSDRFSAERPKGSFSTLEIQRTEQGDSAMYLCASSLIRGRKDTEAFFGQGTRLTVV.

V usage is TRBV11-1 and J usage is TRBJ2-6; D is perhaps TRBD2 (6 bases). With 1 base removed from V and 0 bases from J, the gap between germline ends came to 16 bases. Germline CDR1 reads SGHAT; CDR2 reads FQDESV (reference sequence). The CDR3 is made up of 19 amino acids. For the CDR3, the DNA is TGTGCCAGCAGCTTAGGGAGGGACGGCCAAAACTCTGGGGCCAACGTCCTGACTTTC. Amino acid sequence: CASSLGRDGQNSGANVLTF. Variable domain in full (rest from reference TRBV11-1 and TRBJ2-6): EAEVAQSPRYKITEKSQAVAFWCDPISGHATLYWYRQILGQGPELLVQFQDESVVDDSQLPKDRFSAERLKGVDSTLKIQPAELGDSAMYLCASSLGRDGQNSGANVLTFGAGSRLTVL.

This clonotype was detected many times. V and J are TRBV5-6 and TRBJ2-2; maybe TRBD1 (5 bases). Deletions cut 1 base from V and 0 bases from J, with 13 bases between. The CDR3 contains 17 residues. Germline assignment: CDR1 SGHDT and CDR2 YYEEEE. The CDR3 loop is CASSLFGRVSNTGELFF. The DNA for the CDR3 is TGTGCCAGCAGCTTGTTTGGCAGGGTCTCGAACACCGGGGAGCTGTTTTTT.

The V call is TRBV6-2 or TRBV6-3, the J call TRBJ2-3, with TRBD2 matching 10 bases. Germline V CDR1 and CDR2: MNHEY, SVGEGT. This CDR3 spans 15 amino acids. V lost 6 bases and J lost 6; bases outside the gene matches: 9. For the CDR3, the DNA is TGTGCCAGCAGCAAACCTAGCGGGAGTGACGATACGCAGTATTTT. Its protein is CASSKPSGSDDTQYF.

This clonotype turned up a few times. The CDR3 region is CASSLDQWGVGGTYNEQFF. CDR3 nucleotides: TGTGCCAGCAGCTTAGATCAGTGGGGGGTCGGCGGGACCTACAATGAGCAGTTCTTC. V is TRBV11-2 and J is TRBJ2-1; perhaps TRBD2 as D (6 bases). The CDR3 has 19 residues. Between the trimmed V and J ends, which lost 0 bases and 2 bases, there was a span of 20 bases. Per germline, CDR1 SGHAT and CDR2 FQNNGV.

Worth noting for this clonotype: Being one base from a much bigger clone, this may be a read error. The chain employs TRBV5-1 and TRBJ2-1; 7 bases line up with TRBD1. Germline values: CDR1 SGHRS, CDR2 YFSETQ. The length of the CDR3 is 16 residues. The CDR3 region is CASSFTGTETYNDQFF. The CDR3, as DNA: TGCGCCAGCAGCTTTACCGGGACAGAGACCTACAATGACCAGTTCTTC.

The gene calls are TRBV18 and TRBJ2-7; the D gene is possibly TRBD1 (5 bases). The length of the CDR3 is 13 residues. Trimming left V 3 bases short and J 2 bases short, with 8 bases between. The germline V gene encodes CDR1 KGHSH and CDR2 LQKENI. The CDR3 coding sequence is TGTGCCAGCTCACCGGCACAGGCCTACGAGCAGTACTTC. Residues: CASSPAQAYEQYF.

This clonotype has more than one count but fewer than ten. The CDR3 loop reads CASSGGTRYTEAFF. CDR3 in DNA: TGTGCCAGCAGTGGCGGAACACGATACACTGAAGCTTTCTTT. The chain joins TRBV6-1 to TRBJ1-1, with D unclear. CDR3 length: 14 amino acids. V lost 4 bases and J 3 bases, leaving 12 bases between the germline ends. CDR1 is MNHNS, CDR2 SASEGT, per germline.

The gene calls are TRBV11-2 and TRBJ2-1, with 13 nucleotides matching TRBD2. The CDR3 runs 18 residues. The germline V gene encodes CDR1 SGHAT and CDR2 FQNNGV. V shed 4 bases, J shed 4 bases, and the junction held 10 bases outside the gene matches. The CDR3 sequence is CASSSQGGLAGRYNEQFF. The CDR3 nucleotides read TGTGCCAGCAGCTCCCAGGGGGGACTAGCGGGAAGGTACAATGAGCAGTTCTTC.